These 7 T cell receptor beta chains were all obtained from the same sample, sequenced in a study of T cells and Merkel cell carcinoma outcomes. Sequencing used immunoSEQ multiplex PCR; TCRdb keeps in-frame clones, though not all of them. This repertoire shows roughly 14,000 clones, 87% found once; its top ten account for less than 9.5%. Sequenced: tumor tissue from Merkel cell carcinoma. The receptors shown here come from a human donor with Merkel cell carcinoma.

The chain couples TRBV4-2 to TRBJ2-7; 7 bases are shared with TRBD2. The CDR3 consists of 14 residues. The junction had 2 bases not matched to a gene; V was cut back by 1 base and J by 2 bases. Germline loops: CDR1 LGHNA, CDR2 YNFKEQ. The CDR3 sequence is CASSQARGAYEQYF. The CDR3, as DNA: TGTGCCAGCAGCCAAGCTCGGGGGGCCTACGAGCAGTACTTC.

As concerns this clone: A far more abundant clone sits one base away, making this likely a read error. This sequence joins TRBV27 and TRBJ2-1; TRBD2 is a possible D gene (6 bases). The CDR3 has 15 amino acids. Per germline, CDR1 MNHEY and CDR2 SMNVEV (reference sequence). V was shortened by 2 bases and J by 5 bases, with 13 bases between the two germline ends. The CDR3 spells CASSLTSRRNNEQFF. As DNA, the CDR3 is TGTGCCAGCAGTTTAACTAGCAGGAGAAACAATGAGCAGTTCTTC.

This clone was seen just once. A read error may account for a junction end that differs from germline. V is TRBV29-1 and J is TRBJ1-1, with no clear D. CDR1 is SQVTM and CDR2 is ANQGSEA in the germline V gene. This CDR3 has 11 amino acids. In DNA form, the CDR3 reads TGCAGCGTAGAAGCAGGACGAGAAGCTTTCTTT. Protein: CSVEAGREAFF.

As to this clone: One end of the junction fails to match germline, which may point to a read error. This chain links TRBV10-3 with TRBJ1-5; 11 nucleotides agree with TRBD1. This CDR3 contains 15 residues. Germline V gives CDR1 ENHRY, CDR2 SYGVKD. This CDR3 is CAISDGQGANQLQHF. For the CDR3, the DNA is TGTGCCATCAGTGACGGACAGGGGGCAAATCAGCTCCAGCATTTT.

The chain combines TRBV29-1 with TRBJ1-1; no clear D. Germline lookup yields CDR1 SQVTM and CDR2 ANQGSEA. The V and J ends lost 1 base and 7 bases respectively, with 7 bases between them. This CDR3 spans 11 amino acids. The CDR3: CSVEGNGEAFF. The CDR3 DNA reads TGCAGCGTTGAAGGTAATGGTGAAGCTTTCTTT.

This clone was counted once. The chain combines TRBV19 with TRBJ1-5; no clear D. Germline V gene lookup returns CDR1 LNHDA and CDR2 SQIVND (reference sequence). The CDR3 sequence is 14 residues long. V was clipped by 3 bases and J by 6 bases, with 12 bases between them. CDR3: CASSIPGQTQPQHF. The CDR3 nucleotides read TGTGCCAGTAGTATCCCCGGCCAGACTCAGCCCCAGCATTTT.

This CDR3 is CAWSVGGGGNIQYF. The CDR3 DNA is TGTGCCTGGAGTGTAGGAGGGGGCGGAAACATTCAGTACTTC. V gene TRBV30 combines with J gene TRBJ2-4; TRBD1 is a possible D gene (7 bases). CDR3 length equals 14 residues. Looked up from germline, CDR1 is GTSNPN and CDR2 is SVGIG (reference sequence). V shed 0 bases and J shed 6 bases, with 12 bases lying between them.